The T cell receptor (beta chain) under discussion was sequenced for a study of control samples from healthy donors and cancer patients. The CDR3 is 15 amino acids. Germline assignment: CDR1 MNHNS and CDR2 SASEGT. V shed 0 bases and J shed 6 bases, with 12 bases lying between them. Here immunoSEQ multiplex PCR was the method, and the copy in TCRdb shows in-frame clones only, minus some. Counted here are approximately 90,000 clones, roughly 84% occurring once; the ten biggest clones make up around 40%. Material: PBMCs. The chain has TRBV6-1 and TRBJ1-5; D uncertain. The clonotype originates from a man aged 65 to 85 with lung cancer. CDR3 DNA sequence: TGTGCCAGCAGTGAAGCGACATCTGGGTTTCAGCCCCAGCATTTT. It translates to CASSEATSGFQPQHF.